The TCR beta chain described here comes from a study of T cell responses to AZD1222 COVID-19 vaccine (dated by TCRdb to about 2021). Background for the entire study: AZD1222 recipients with second doses at about 4 weeks or about 12 weeks were pooled, because spike-specific TCR depth and breadth did not differ between schedules. A total of 233 trial participants underwent TCR sequencing, of whom some 210 received two doses of AZD1222 and about 26 received two doses of the MenACWY control vaccine. Trial participants were enrolled by age into subgroups of 18-55, 56-69 and 70-plus years, and around 150, 29 and 61 TCR-sequenced participants, respectively, were included in these subgroups.

A note on this clone: Its recognized antigen is unknown. No much larger clonotype is one base removed from it; base qualities were not supplied.

Overall study results and their limits: Participants were mostly white British and included more females than males, and it was suggested by the authors that clonal diversity may have been underestimated. The 56-69-year group was small, and its depth increase did not reach significance, likely because of low power. Only six AZD1222 recipients were SARS-CoV-2 seropositive at baseline, limiting conclusions about previously exposed vaccinees. No day 14 peak-response samples were available, so repertoires were characterized only after the peak T cell response. After two AZD1222 doses, spike-specific TCR breadth and depth were significantly higher than at day 0 and than in MenACWY recipients. Nearly half of unique spike-specific TCRs reportedly recognized epitopes outside regions mutated in the B.1.351 and B.1.1.7 variants. CD4 TCRs associated with the vaccine covered the entire spike protein, and the dominant responses were in regions 160-218 and 743-854.

The CDR3 regions of human TCRbeta chains were analyzed by immunosequencing. The original methods were these. TCRs in the repertoires were compared against a reference library of SARS-CoV-2-specific TCRs that had been generated with the MIRA antigen-specificity platform. Breadth was defined as the fraction of unique TCRs that were SARS-CoV-2-associated, and depth was defined as the fraction of total T cells that were SARS-CoV-2-associated. Using the MIRA data, each spike-specific TCR was assigned both to the spike region to which the TCR was reactive and to a CD4 or CD8 class. Log10-transformed breadth and depth values were compared by one-way ANOVA with Sidak's multiple comparisons tests. TCRdb took over this immuneACCESS table, retaining in-frame rearrangements with V and J assigned. Such tables are incomplete; in checked studies, under half of the missing clones stem from an unresolved V gene, and the remainder is unexplained. V, J and clone size are those of that table, while D and trimming were read from the DNA. Present in this sample are more than 85,000 clones, about 85% of which were seen just once. Together, the top ten hold roughly 5.3% of the sample.

The junction carries 14 bases between V and J, which are trimmed by 11 bases and 3 bases respectively. The germline V gene (reference sequence) specifies WNHNN as CDR1 and SYGVQD as CDR2. The CDR3, cysteine through phenylalanine, is 13 amino acids long. The only DNA kept is the CDR3, 39 bases in frame from the first base. Read against the paper, the sample's time point label means: baseline before first vaccination. Samples from vaccinated people were obtained from the UK trials COV001 and COV002, which included a single-blind randomized controlled phase 2/3 trial of AZD1222 (ChAdOx1 nCoV-19) in healthy adults. Trial participant PBMC samples were collected at day 0 and day 28 after the second dose for TCRbeta chain sequencing.

The sample in question was peripheral blood, obtained on day 0 of AZD1222 vaccination. This receptor was identified in an adult in good health. This sequence uses TRBV10-1 and TRBJ1-5, with the D gene too uncertain to name. For the CDR3, the sequence is CACQVSFNQPQHF. The DNA sequence reads TGCGCCTGTCAGGTGTCCTTCAATCAGCCCCAGCATTTT.